This T cell receptor (beta chain) was recovered during a study of cytomegalovirus exposure and HLA in healthy donors (dated by TCRdb to the late 2010s). Looking at the study overall: In an earlier analysis of fewer than 750 of the donors, about 260 Gb of sequence data and about 110 million unique TCR beta sequences from about 179 million T cells were reported. An early release that covered about 600 HLA-typed donors contained approximately 320 gigabases of sequencing data and about 93 million unique TCR sequences. The genetic ancestry cluster associated with self-reported Caucasian donors included roughly four fifths of the 398 genotyped donors. The aim of the study was to test whether cataloging public T cell receptors could identify signatures of past pathogen exposure. The T cell repertoires of around 670 subjects were profiled by immunosequencing and related to cytomegalovirus serostatus. In addition to the first cohort of several hundred subjects, a separate validation cohort of 120 different subjects was used. To predict cytomegalovirus infection status, the study brought together high-throughput TCR immunosequencing, statistical association of individual TCRs with disease status, and machine learning. A later analysis re-examined previously published TCR beta repertoires from around 670 donors and added high-resolution HLA genotyping to investigate patterns of TCR occurrence. In the later analysis, no new phenotypic data were used to find candidate immune exposures; instead, reliance was placed on TCR beta sequences and their occurrence across donors. To decide whether each TCR beta V gene segment behaved as functional or pseudogenic, an earlier analysis of fewer than 750 of the donors relied on high-throughput TCR beta sequencing. Alongside the repertoire data, information on donor age, sex, ethnicity and CMV serostatus was compiled. A later genetic analysis used genome-wide SNP genotypes for about 65% of the 666 donors, treating that subset as a discovery cohort. All discovery cohort repertoires had been generated using a single sequencing platform. HLA typing included class I and class II loci at four-digit resolution. Typing coverage varied by locus: roughly 629-640 donors for A, B, C, DRB1 and DQB1; about 520 for DQA1; more than 600 for DPA1; approximately 470 for DPB1. Roughly 5 DR-DQ haplotypes were handled as single units for association and clustering, since linkage in the cohort was strong. Across around 400 genotyped donors of the cohort, an average of 235,054 unique TCR beta nucleotide sequences per donor were sequenced, and roughly 17% of those sequences were non-productive. The full study reports these points: V-gene and J-gene trimming of TCR beta chains was associated with a missense DCLRE1C variant in a later genetic analysis, and the association was replicated in an independent cohort. Presence/absence analyses assumed roughly uniform sequencing depth across donors, an assumption that may not hold. The sequencing pipeline was judged likely to have produced a cluster of highly shared sequence variants as a technical artifact. Several of the top co-occurrence clusters appeared to be linked to parvovirus B19, influenza, CMV and Epstein-Barr virus, according to a later analysis. In vitro tests confirmed that a few of the cytomegalovirus-associated TCR beta chains recognize cytomegalovirus antigens. Correlated functional status among segregating V segments might be attributable to linkage disequilibrium, but an unknown experimental factor could not be ruled out. Because counts were too low, under 20 rarely observed V segments, including chromosome 9 orphons, were left out of the earlier analysis of several hundred of the donors. When HLA alleles, especially DR and DQ, strongly co-occurred, attributing TCR associations to individual alleles was difficult. In an earlier analysis of 587 of the donors, most TCR beta V segments appeared in productive rearrangements about 90% or about 30% of the time, broadly matching IMGT annotations. Only TCR beta chains were sequenced in this cohort, and the absence of alpha or paired-chain data limited detectable features. A total of fewer than 200 TCR beta chains were listed by the study as associated with cytomegalovirus. Compared with equally common non-associated chains, HLA-associated TCR beta chains in a later analysis were more clonally expanded and had lower generation probabilities. The authors suggested that the approach could potentially be generalized to other disease states and immunological phenotypes. In a later genetic analysis, fewer N-insertions in productive TCRs were reported among donors in an Asian-associated ancestry cluster than the 666-donor mean. The classifier was reported to diagnose cytomegalovirus status with high specificity and sensitivity in both the original cohort and the validation cohort. Specific HLA alleles were associated with about 17,000 TCR beta sequences at a false discovery rate of 0.05 in a later analysis. A later analysis found that most CMV-associated TCR beta chains appeared HLA-restricted, with HLA associations seemingly driven largely by CMV exposure. HLA typing was unavailable for some donors at each locus, so association tests used only the typed subset. While some public TCRs were present in many individuals, most TCR sequences turned up only very rarely across donors. A further reported finding was that TCR beta sequences accurately predicted the HLA-A and HLA-B alleles for most subjects in the first cohort. For the cohort, immune exposure information was limited to CMV serostatus. In a later analysis, the rate of TCR association differed among HLA loci, with DRB1 alleles having the most associated TCRs and HLA-C alleles having the fewest.

On this clone itself: Its specific antigen is unknown. No base quality information exists; no much larger clone differs at one position.

The cohort consisted of hundreds of healthy bone marrow donors. At the time of sampling, all cohort members were nominally healthy, though unrecorded immune exposures were likely present. The donor was CMV seronegative and was included in the group of several hundred seronegative cohort members. Each donor provided a peripheral blood sample, and peripheral blood mononuclear cells were used for TCR beta sequencing. Genomic DNA extraction from the blood cell samples was performed with the Qiagen DNeasy Blood Extraction Kit. Libraries were prepared through the immunoSEQ multiplex PCR assay. The multiplex PCR relied on a mix of 60 forward primers for TCR Vbeta segments and 13 reverse primers for TCR Jbeta segments. The CDR3 region of rearranged TCR beta genes was amplified from genomic DNA with a multiplex PCR assay. Amplified TCR beta libraries were sequenced as 87-base-pair reads on the Illumina HiSeq System. In the authors' own workflow: In a later analysis, tens of millions of unique TCR beta chains were counted across the approximately 620 repertoires, and approximately 9.9 million of these chains were shared by at least two donors. A nearest-neighbor algorithm error-corrected the raw reads and collapsed the reads into unique sequences, merging closely related sequences to remove PCR and sequencing errors. To assign V, D and J gene segments, CDR3 sequences were aligned to IMGT reference sequences. For a sequence to be retained, a match of at least six nucleotides to both a V gene segment and a J gene segment was required. Rearrangements were called productive when the CDR3 lacked stop codons and stayed in frame with V and J; all others were non-productive. Following IMGT convention, CDR3 was defined as the stretch from the second conserved V-encoded cysteine up to the conserved J-encoded phenylalanine. Sequences without an unambiguous match to a single V gene segment were excluded from the earlier analysis of several hundred of the donors. In an earlier analysis of some 590 of the donors, a V segment was called functional when productive rearrangements were above 56.7%, and segregating when the standard deviation between donors exceeded 5%. A statistical classification framework was built to diagnose cytomegalovirus status from the catalog of TCR beta chain sequences. In a later analysis, TCR nucleotide sequences were compared against IMGT/GENE-DB human TR gene sequences so that V and J genes could be assigned. In a later analysis, CDR3 sequences and most-parsimonious VDJ recombination scenarios were assigned using the TCRdist pipeline. In a later analysis, each TCR beta chain was defined by its CDR3 amino acid sequence together with its V-gene family, and reads lacking a unique V-gene family were excluded. A later analysis removed 592 highly shared, low-generation-probability nucleotide sequences to deal with suspected cross-contamination and a sequencing artifact. In a later analysis, a clonal expansion index for each public chain was calculated from normalized within-repertoire ranks of inferred template counts. In a later analysis, generation probabilities were computed using a VDJ recombination model fitted to out-of-frame rearrangements, and the results were checked against IGoR. A later analysis scored TCR-TCR, TCR-HLA and TCR-CMV co-occurrence with hypergeometric tests, applying a repertoire-size bias correction to TCR pairs. In a later analysis, false discovery rates were estimated by permuting HLA or CMV assignments 20 times. In a later analysis, co-occurring TCRs were grouped with DBSCAN, and TCRdist sequence similarity was added when clustering was performed within HLA-allele-positive subsets. Co-occurrence clustering excluded repertoires with fewer than 30,000 or more than 120,000 public chains, plus five with anomalous nucleotide sharing. The table comes from immuneACCESS by way of TCRdb, which keeps in-frame sequences with V and J called. Part of the clones is missing from these tables; in studies checked, under half for an unresolved V gene and the rest for unknown reasons. V and J calls plus clone size are reproduced from that table; the DNA served to infer D and trimming. The sample table contains some 150,000 clones; only one count was recorded for more than 80% of them. The top ten clones comprise roughly 13% of the sample.

This clonotype was obtained from a woman between 45 and 60 years old in good health and CMV-seronegative. Sequenced material: PBMCs.

Here the CDR3 is given as CSVGQGVGGYTF. The DNA reads TGCAGCGTGGGACAGGGGGTAGGGGGCTACACCTTC. The rearranged chain carries TRBV29-1 and TRBJ1-2; 11 bases in the middle match TRBD1. V loses 6 bases at its end and J loses 8 bases; junction bases beyond the gene matches: 5. Including the terminal cysteine and phenylalanine, the CDR3 comprises 12 residues. Only the CDR3 portion is preserved as DNA: 36 bases, with reading frame beginning at the first base. According to the germline V gene, CDR1 reads SQVTM and CDR2 reads ANQGSEA.